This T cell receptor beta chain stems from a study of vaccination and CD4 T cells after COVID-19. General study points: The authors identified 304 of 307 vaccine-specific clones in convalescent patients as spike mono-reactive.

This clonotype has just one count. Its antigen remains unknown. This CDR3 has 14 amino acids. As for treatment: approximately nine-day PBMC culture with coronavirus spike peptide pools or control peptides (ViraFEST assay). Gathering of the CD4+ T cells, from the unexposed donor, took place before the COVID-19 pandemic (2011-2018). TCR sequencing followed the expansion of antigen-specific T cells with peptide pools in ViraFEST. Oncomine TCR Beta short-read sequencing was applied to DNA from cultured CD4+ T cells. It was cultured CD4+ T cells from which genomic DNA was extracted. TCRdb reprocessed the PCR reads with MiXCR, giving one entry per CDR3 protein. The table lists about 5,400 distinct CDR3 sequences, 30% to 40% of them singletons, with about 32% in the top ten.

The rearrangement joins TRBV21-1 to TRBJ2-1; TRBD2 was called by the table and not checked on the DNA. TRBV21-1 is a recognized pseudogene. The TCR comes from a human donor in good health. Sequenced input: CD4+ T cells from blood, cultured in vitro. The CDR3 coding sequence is TGTGCCCGCATAACTAGCGGGGGGCCCGATGAGCAGTTCTTC. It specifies CARITSGGPDEQFF.